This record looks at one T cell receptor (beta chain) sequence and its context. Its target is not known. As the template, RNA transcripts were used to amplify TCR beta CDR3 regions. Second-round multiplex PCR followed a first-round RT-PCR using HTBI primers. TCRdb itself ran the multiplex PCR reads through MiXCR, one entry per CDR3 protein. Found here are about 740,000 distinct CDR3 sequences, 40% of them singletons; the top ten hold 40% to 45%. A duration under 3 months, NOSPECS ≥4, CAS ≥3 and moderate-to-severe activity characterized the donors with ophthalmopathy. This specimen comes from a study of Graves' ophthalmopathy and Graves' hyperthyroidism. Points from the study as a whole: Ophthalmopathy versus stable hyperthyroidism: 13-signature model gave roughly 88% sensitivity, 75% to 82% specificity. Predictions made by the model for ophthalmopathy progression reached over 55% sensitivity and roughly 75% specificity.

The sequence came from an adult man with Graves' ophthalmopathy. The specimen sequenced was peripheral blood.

DNA for the CDR3: TGTGCCAGCAGCCCGGGACAGGGTCCGGGGGGAGAAAGCTACACCTTC. This sequence encodes CASSPGQGPGGESYTF. The chain couples TRBV11-2 to TRBJ1-2, with 9 bases lining up with TRBD1. The CDR3 runs to 16 residues. Germline trimming cut 5 bases from V and 9 bases from J; bases unmatched to any gene: 16. CDR1 and CDR2 (germline): SGHAT, FQNNGV.